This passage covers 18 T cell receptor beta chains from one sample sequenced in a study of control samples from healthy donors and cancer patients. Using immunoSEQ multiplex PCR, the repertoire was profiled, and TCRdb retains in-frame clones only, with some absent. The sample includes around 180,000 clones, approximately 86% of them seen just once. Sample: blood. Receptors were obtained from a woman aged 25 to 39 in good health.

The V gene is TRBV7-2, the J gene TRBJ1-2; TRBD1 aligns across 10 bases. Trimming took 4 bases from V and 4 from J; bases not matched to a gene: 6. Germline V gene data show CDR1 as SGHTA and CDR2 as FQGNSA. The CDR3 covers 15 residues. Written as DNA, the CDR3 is TGTGCCAGCAGCTCAGGGACAGGGGCCACCTATGGCTACACCTTC. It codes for CASSSGTGATYGYTF.

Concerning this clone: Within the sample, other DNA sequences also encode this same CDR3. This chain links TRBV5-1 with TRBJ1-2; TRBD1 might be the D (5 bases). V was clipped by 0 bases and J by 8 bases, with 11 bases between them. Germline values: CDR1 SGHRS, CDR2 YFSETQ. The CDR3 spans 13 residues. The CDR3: CASSLAGRDGYTF. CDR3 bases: TGCGCCAGCAGCTTGGCTGGCAGGGACGGCTACACCTTC.

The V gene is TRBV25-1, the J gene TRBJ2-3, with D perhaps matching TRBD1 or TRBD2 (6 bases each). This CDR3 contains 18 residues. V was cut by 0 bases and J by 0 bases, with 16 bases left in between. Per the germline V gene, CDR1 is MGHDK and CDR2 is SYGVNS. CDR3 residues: CASSEYGGRGRSTDTQYF. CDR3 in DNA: TGTGCCAGCAGTGAATACGGGGGCAGGGGAAGGAGCACAGATACGCAGTATTTT.

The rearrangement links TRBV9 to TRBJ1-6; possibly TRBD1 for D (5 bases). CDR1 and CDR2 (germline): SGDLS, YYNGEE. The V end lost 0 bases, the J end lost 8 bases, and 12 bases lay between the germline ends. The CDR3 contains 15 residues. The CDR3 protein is CASSVGSRVDSPLHF. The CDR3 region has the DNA TGTGCCAGCAGCGTAGGTAGCAGGGTTGATTCACCCCTCCACTTT.

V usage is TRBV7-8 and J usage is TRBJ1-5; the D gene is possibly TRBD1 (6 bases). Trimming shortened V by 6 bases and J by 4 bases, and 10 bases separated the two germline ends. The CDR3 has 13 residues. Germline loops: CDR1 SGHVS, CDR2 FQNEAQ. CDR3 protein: CASSYQGNQPQHF. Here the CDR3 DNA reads TGTGCCAGCAGTTACCAGGGGAATCAGCCCCAGCATTTT.

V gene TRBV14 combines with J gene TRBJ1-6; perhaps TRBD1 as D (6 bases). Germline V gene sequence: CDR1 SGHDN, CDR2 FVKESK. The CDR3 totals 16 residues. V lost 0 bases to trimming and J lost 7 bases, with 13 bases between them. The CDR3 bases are TGTGCCAGCAGCCAAGATGGGTGGGGGCGGAATTCACCCCTCCACTTT. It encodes CASSQDGWGRNSPLHF.

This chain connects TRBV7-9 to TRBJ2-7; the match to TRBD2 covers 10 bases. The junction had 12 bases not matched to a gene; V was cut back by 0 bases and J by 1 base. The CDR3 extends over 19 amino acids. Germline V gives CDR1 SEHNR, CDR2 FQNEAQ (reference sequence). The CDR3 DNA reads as TGTGCCAGCAGCTTAGCGCTTGGGACTAGCGAAGCGGGATCCTACGAGCAGTACTTC. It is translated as CASSLALGTSEAGSYEQYF. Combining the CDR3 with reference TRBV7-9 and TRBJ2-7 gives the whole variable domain DTGVSQNPRHKITKRGQNVTFRCDPISEHNRLYWYRQTLGQGPEFLTYFQNEAQLEKSRLLSDRFSAERPKGSFSTLEIQRTEQGDSAMYLCASSLALGTSEAGSYEQYFGPGTRLTVT.

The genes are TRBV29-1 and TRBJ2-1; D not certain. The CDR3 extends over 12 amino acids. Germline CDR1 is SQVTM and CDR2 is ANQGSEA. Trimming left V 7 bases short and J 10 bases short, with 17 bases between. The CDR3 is CSASTGLSEQFF. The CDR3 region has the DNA TGCAGCGCCTCGACCGGCCTTTCCGAGCAGTTCTTC.

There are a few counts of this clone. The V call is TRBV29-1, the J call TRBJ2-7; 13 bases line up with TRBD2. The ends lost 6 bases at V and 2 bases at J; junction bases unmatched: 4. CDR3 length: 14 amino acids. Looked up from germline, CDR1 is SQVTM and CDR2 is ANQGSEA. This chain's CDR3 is CSVVTSGRPYEQYF. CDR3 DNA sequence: TGCAGCGTCGTGACTAGCGGGAGGCCCTACGAGCAGTACTTC.

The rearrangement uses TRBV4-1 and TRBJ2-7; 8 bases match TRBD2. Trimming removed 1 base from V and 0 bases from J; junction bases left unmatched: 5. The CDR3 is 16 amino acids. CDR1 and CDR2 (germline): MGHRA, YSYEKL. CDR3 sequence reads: CASSQVSGSNSYEQYF. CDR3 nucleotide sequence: TGCGCCAGCAGCCAAGTGAGCGGGAGTAACTCCTACGAGCAGTACTTC.

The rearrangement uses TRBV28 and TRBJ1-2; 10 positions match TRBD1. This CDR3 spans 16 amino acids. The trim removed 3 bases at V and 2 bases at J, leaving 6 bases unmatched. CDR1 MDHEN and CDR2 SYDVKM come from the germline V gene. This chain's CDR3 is CASSFNPTGGNYGYTF. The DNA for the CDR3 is TGTGCCAGCAGTTTCAACCCGACAGGGGGCAACTATGGCTACACCTTC.

CDR3 sequence reads: CAISGAGGYTF. The CDR3 DNA sequence: TGTGCCATCTCCGGGGCGGGTGGCTACACCTTC. This sequence joins TRBV10-3 and TRBJ1-2; D might be TRBD1 (5 bases). This CDR3 region has 11 residues. Per the germline V gene, CDR1 is ENHRY and CDR2 is SYGVKD. Trimming stripped 8 bases from V and 7 bases from J, with 11 bases between.

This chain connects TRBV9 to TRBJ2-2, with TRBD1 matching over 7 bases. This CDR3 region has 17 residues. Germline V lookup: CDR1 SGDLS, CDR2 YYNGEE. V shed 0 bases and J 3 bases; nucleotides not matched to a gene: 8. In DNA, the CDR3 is TGTGCCAGCAGCGTAGAAGGCACAGGGGTTTACACCGGGGAGCTGTTTTTT. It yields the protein CASSVEGTGVYTGELFF. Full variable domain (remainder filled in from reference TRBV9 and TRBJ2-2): DSGVTQTPKHLITATGQRVTLRCSPRSGDLSVYWYQQSLDQGLQFLIQYYNGEERAKGNILERFSAQQFPDLHSELNLSSLELGDSALYFCASSVEGTGVYTGELFFGEGSRLTVL.

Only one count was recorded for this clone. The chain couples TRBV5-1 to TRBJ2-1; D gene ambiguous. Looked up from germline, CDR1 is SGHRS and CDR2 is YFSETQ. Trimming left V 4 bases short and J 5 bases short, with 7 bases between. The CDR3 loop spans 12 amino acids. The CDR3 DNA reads TGCGCCAGCAGCCACCTAGACAATGAGCAGTTCTTC. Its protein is CASSHLDNEQFF. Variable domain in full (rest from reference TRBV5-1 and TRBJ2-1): KAGVTQTPRYLIKTRGQQVTLSCSPISGHRSVSWYQQTPGQGLQFLFEYFSETQRNKGNFPGRFSGRQFSNSRSEMNVSTLELGDSALYLCASSHLDNEQFFGPGTRLTVL.

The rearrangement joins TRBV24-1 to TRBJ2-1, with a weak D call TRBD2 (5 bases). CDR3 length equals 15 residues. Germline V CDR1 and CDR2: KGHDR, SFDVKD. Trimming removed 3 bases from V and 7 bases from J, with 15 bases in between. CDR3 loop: CATSDTPSGINEQFF. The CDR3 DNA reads TGTGCCACCAGTGATACACCAAGCGGAATAAATGAGCAGTTCTTC.

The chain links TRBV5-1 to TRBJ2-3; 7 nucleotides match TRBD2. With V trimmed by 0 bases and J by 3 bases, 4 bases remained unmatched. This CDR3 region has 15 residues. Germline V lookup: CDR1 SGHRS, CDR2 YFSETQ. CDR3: CASSLVRGWTDTQYF. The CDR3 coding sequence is TGCGCCAGCAGCTTGGTGCGGGGGTGGACAGATACGCAGTATTTT.

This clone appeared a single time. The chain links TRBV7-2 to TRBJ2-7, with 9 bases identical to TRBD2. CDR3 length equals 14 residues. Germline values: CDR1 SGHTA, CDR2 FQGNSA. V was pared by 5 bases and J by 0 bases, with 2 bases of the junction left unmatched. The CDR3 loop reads CASSRTSDSYEQYF. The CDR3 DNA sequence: TGTGCCAGCAGCCGGACTAGCGACTCCTACGAGCAGTACTTC. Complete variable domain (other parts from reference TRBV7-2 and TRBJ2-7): GAGVSQSPSNKVTEKGKDVELRCDPISGHTALYWYRQSLGQGLEFLIYFQGNSAPDKSGLPSDRFSAERTGGSVSTLTIQRTQQEDSAVYLCASSRTSDSYEQYFGPGTRLTVT.

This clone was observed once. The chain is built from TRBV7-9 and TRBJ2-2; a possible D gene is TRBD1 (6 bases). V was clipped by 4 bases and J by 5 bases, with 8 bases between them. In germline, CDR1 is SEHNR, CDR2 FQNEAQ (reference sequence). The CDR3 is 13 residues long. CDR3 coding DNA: TGTGCCAGCAGCTCCACAGGGACCGGGGAGCTGTTTTTT. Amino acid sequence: CASSSTGTGELFF.